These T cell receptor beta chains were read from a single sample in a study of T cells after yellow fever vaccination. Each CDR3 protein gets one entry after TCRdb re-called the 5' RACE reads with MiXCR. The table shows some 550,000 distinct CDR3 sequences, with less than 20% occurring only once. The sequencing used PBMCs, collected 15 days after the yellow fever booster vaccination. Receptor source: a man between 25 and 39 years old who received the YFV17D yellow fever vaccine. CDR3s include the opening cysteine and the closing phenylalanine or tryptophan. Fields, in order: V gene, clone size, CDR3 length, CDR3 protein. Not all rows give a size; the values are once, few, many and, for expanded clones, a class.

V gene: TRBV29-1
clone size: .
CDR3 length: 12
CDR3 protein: CSVLGQQETQYF

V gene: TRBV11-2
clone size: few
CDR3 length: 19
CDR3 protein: CASSFTGTSGSPSQSEQFF

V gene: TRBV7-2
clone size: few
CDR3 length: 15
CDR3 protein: CASSPLAGYVNEQFF

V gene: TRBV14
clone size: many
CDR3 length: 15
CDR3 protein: CASSQADRKNSPLHF

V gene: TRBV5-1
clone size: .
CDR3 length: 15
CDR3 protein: CASSLVGGGRNEQFF

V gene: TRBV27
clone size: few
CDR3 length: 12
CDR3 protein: CASSRNQETQYF

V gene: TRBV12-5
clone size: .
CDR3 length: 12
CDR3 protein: CASGWTALEQYF

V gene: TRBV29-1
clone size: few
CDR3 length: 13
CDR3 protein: CSAEDLFTETQYF

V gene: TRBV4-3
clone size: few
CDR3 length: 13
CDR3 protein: CASSQEQGLPQHF

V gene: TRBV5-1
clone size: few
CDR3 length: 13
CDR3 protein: CASSPGDFETQYF

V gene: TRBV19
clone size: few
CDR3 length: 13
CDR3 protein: CASHRFQNTEAFF

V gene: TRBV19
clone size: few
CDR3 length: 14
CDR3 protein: CATQGGSAGNTIYF

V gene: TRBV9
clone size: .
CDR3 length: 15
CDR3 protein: CASSGSGRAADTQYF

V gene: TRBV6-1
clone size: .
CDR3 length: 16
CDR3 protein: CASNPVVAGNTGELFF

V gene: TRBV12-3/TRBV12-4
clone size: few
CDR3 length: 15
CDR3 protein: CASRPGLAGGYEQYF

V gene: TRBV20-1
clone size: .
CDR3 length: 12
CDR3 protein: CSGGREWYEQYF

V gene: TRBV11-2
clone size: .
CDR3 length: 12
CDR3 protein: CASSYRVGTQYF

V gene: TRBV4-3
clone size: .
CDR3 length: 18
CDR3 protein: CASSQGTGGVGVRGELFF

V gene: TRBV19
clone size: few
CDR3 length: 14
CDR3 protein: CASSVSQSVNIQYF

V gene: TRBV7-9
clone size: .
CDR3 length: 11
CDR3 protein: CASSVTREQFF

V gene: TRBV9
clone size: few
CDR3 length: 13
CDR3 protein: CASSVDRAETQYF

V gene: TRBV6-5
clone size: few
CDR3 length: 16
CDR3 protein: CASSLGTANSGNTIYF

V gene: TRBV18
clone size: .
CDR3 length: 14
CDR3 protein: CASSPPSVTGELFF

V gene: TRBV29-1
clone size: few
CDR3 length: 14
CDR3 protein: CSVAGAQSTGELFF

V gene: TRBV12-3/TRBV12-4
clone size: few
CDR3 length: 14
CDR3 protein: CASSLKAGPYEQYF

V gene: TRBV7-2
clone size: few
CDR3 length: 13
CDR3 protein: CASSLEVRYEQYF

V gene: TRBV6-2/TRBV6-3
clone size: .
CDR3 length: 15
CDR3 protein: CASRLTAPGRYEQYF

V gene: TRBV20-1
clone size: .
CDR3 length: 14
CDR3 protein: CSASIPENTDEQFF

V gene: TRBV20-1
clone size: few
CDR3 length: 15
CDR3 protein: CSARERPGGAGELFF

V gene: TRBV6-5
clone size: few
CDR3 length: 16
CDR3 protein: CASSSPETGGLNEQFF

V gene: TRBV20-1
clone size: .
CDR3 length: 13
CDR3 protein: CSARGPSPVEQFF

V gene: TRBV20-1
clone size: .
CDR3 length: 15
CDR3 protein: CSAGQGAVNTGELFF

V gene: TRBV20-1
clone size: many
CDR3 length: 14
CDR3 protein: CSATPTGSSYEQYF

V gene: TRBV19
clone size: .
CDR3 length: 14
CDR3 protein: CASSLSWDTYGYTF

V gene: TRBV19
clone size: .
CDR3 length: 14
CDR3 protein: CASSTGRDTYEQYF

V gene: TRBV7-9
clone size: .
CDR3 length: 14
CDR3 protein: CASSSLAEQETQYF

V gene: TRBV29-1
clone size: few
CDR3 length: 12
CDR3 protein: CSAGSGDETQYF

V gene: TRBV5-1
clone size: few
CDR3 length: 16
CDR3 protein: CASSKIPGSVSYEQYF

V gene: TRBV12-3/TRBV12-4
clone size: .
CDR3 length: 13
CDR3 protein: CASRRGPPYEQYF

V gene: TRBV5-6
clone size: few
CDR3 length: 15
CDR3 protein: CASSFEGAYQETQYF

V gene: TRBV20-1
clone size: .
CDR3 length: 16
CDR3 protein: CCARVGGASSYNEQFF

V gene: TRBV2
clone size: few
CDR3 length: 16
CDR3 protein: CASSEGLASNTGELFF

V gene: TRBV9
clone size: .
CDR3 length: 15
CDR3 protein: CASSVEGSSRNEQFF

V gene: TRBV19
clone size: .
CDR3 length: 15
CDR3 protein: CASSGHRQGAREQFF

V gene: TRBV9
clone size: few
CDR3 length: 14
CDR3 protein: CASSVGGQLNIQYF

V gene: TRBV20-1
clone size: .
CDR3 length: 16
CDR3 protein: CSASDPRGSNTGELFF

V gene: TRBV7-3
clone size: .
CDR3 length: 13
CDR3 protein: CASSSTGIETQYF

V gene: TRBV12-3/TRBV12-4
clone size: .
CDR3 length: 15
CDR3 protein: CASSSQRLSYNEQFF

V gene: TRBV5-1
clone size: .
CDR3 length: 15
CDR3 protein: CASRQMGGSYNEQFF

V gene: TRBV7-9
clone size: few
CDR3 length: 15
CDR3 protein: CASSLEGRAVNTIYF

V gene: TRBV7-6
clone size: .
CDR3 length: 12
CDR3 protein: CASSPGWGEQFF

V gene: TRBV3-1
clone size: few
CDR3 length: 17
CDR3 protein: CASSQPKRTGRTDTQYF

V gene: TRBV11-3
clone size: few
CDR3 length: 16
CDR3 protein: CASSLIPLAGRDEQFF

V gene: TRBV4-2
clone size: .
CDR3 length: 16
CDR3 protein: CASSQDPGTTYNEQFF